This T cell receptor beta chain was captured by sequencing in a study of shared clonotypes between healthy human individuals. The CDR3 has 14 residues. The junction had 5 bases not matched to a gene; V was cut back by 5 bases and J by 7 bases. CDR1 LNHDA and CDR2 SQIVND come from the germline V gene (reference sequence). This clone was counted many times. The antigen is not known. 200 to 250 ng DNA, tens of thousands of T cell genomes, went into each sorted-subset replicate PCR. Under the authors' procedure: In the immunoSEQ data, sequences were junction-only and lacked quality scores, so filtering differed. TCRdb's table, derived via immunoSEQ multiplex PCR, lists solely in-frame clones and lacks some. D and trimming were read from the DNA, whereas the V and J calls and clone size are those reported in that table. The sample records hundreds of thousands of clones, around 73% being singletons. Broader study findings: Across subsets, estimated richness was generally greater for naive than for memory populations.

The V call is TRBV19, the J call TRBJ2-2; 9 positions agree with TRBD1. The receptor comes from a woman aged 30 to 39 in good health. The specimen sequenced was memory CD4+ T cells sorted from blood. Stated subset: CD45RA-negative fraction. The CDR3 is CASSQQGASGELFF. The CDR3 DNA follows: TGTGCCAGTAGTCAACAGGGGGCTAGCGGGGAGCTGTTTTTT.